Listed below are T cell receptor beta chains from one sample, sequenced in a study of blood T cell repertoires in COVID-19. Sequencing was performed with immunoSEQ multiplex PCR; in TCRdb, only in-frame clones are kept and a portion is missing. The repertoire holds hundreds of thousands of clones, with roughly 85% as singletons. Source material: PBMCs or T cells enriched from blood (not recorded which). The receptor source for this set is a man aged 35 to 55 who had recovered from COVID-19. The CDR3 runs from the conserved cysteine through the conserved F or W. The D gene is left open where the match is weak. Size values are once, few and many counts, or a class for expanded clones, and some rows have none.

.,TRBV9,TRBJ1-3,.,CASSVGGIVGNTIYF,TGTGCCAGCAGCGTAGGAGGTATAGTAGGAAACACCATATATTTT
.,TRBV6-5,TRBJ2-7,TRBD2,CASSYVGRGYEQYF,TGTGCCAGCAGTTACGTCGGGAGGGGCTACGAGCAGTACTTC
.,TRBV5-1,TRBJ2-2,.,CASSPGTPTLGELFF,TGCGCCAGCAGCCCCGGGACTCCTACCCTCGGGGAGCTGTTTTTT
few,TRBV28,TRBJ1-4,TRBD1,CASSLWDRATTNEKLFF,TGTGCCAGCAGTTTATGGGACAGGGCAACAACTAATGAAAAACTGTTTTTT
.,TRBV28,TRBJ1-6,.,CASSLSRAPLHF,TGTGCCAGCAGTTTATCGAGGGCACCCCTCCACTTT
.,TRBV11-2,TRBJ2-7,.,CASSFGRYYEQYF,TGTGCCAGCAGCTTCGGCAGGTACTACGAGCAGTACTTC
.,TRBV13,TRBJ1-5,.,CASSRQGNQPQHF,TGTGCCAGCAGCCGACAGGGCAATCAGCCCCAGCATTTT
.,TRBV7-2,TRBJ2-1,TRBD2,CASSLIFGVGRAYNEQFF,TGTGCCAGCAGCTTAATTTTCGGTGTTGGGAGGGCCTACAATGAGCAGTTCTTC
.,TRBV2,TRBJ1-1,.,CASKEGLNTEAFF,TGTGCCAGCAAGGAGGGGCTGAACACTGAAGCTTTCTTT
.,TRBV19,TRBJ1-6,TRBD1,CASSNARQGNSPLHF,TGTGCCAGTAGTAACGCCCGACAGGGGAATTCACCCCTCCACTTT
.,TRBV29-1,TRBJ2-1,TRBD2,CSVKGLAGLGDEQFF,TGCAGCGTTAAGGGACTAGCGGGACTGGGGGATGAGCAGTTCTTC
.,TRBV28,TRBJ1-6,TRBD1,CASSNPGTGVSPLHF,TGTGCCAGCAGTAACCCCGGGACAGGAGTTTCACCCCTCCACTTT
.,TRBV5-1,TRBJ2-7,TRBD2,CASSLGGGRTDEQYF,TGCGCCAGCAGCTTGGGCGGGGGGCGTACGGACGAGCAGTACTTC
.,TRBV3-1/TRBV3-2,TRBJ2-7,TRBD1,CASSPRTGSYEQYF,TGTGCCAGCAGCCCCAGGACAGGGTCGTACGAGCAGTACTTC
.,TRBV29-1,TRBJ2-1,TRBD1,CSVGTGPVEQFF,TGCAGCGTAGGGACAGGGCCGGTTGAGCAGTTCTTC
.,TRBV24-1,TRBJ2-1,TRBD2,CATSDPGTSGYNEQFF,TGTGCCACCAGTGACCCGGGGACTAGCGGTTACAATGAGCAGTTCTTC
.,TRBV5-8,TRBJ2-5,.,CASSPWGEETQYF,TGTGCCAGCAGCCCGTGGGGGGAAGAGACCCAGTACTTC
.,TRBV30,TRBJ2-3,TRBD2,CAWSASGRRTDTQYF,TGTGCCTGGAGTGCTAGCGGGAGGCGCACAGATACGCAGTATTTT
.,TRBV7-9,TRBJ2-1,TRBD2,CASSLEGLEWNEQFF,TGTGCCAGCAGCTTAGAAGGACTAGAGTGGAATGAGCAGTTCTTC
.,TRBV7-9,TRBJ2-3,TRBD2,CASSYGTSGYTDTQYF,TGTGCCAGCAGCTACGGGACTAGCGGGTACACAGATACGCAGTATTTT
.,TRBV21-1,TRBJ2-1,.,CASSARRGGSGGDEQFF,TGTGCCAGCAGCGCCAGGCGCGGGGGCTCGGGGGGAGATGAGCAGTTCTTC
.,TRBV20-1,TRBJ2-2,TRBD1,CSAIDRGKGTGELFF,TGCAGTGCTATTGACAGGGGGAAGGGCACCGGGGAGCTGTTTTTT
.,TRBV6-5,TRBJ1-2,.,CASSYVATNYGYTF,TGTGCCAGCAGTTACGTGGCCACTAACTATGGCTACACCTTC
.,TRBV29-1,TRBJ2-3,TRBD1,CSVQGGWTDTQYF,TGCAGCGTTCAAGGGGGCTGGACAGATACGCAGTATTTT
.,TRBV19,TRBJ2-7,.,CASSIVEGNEQYF,TGTGCCAGTAGTATAGTCGAGGGTAACGAGCAGTACTTC
.,TRBV3-1/TRBV3-2,TRBJ1-2,.,CASSQTNRYLGYGYTF,TGTGCCAGCAGCCAAACCAACAGGTACCTAGGCTATGGCTACACCTTC
.,TRBV19,TRBJ1-1,.,CASSIGRNTEAFF,TGTGCCAGTAGTATAGGCAGGAACACTGAAGCTTTCTTT
.,TRBV5-1,TRBJ2-7,TRBD1,CASSPGTGWDEQYF,TGCGCCAGCAGCCCCGGGACAGGGTGGGACGAGCAGTACTTC
.,TRBV11-3,TRBJ1-1,.,CASSPQGNTEAFF,TGTGCCAGCAGCCCGCAGGGAAACACTGAAGCTTTCTTT
.,TRBV27,TRBJ2-2,TRBD1,CASSLWDRTNTGELFF,TGTGCCAGCAGTTTATGGGACAGGACGAACACCGGGGAGCTGTTTTTT
.,TRBV9,TRBJ2-7,TRBD1,CASSVGTDFSYEQYF,TGTGCCAGCAGCGTCGGGACAGACTTTTCCTACGAGCAGTACTTC
.,TRBV18,TRBJ1-6,TRBD1,CASSPATQTGGRSPLHF,TGTGCCAGCTCACCCGCGACCCAGACAGGGGGAAGATCACCCCTCCACTTT
.,TRBV28,TRBJ2-7,.,CASSLRGYEQYF,TGTGCCAGCAGTTTACGGGGCTACGAGCAGTACTTC
.,TRBV5-1,TRBJ2-5,TRBD1,CASSSNRGLGETQYF,TGCGCCAGCAGCTCGAACAGGGGTTTGGGAGAGACCCAGTACTTC
.,TRBV9,TRBJ2-1,TRBD2,CASSAPPGLGSYNEQFF,TGTGCCAGCAGCGCCCCGCCGGGACTAGGTTCCTACAATGAGCAGTTCTTC
.,TRBV18,TRBJ1-2,TRBD1,CASSPPQGAGYTF,TGTGCCAGCTCACCACCCCAGGGGGCTGGCTACACCTTC
.,TRBV5-5,TRBJ2-7,TRBD2,CASSLVGLAGDSGNEQYF,TGTGCCAGCAGCTTGGTGGGACTAGCGGGAGATTCGGGGAACGAGCAGTACTTC
.,TRBV7-9,TRBJ2-3,TRBD2,CASSPRPGLGGPADTQYF,TGTGCCAGCAGCCCCCGGCCGGGACTAGGGGGACCGGCAGATACGCAGTATTTT
.,TRBV7-2,TRBJ2-7,.,CASSLSREDEQYF,TGTGCCAGCAGCTTGTCCAGGGAGGACGAGCAGTACTTC
.,TRBV19,TRBJ2-1,.,CASSIGLARYNEQFF,TGTGCCAGTAGTATTGGGTTAGCGCGGTACAATGAGCAGTTCTTC
once,TRBV7-9,TRBJ1-1,.,CASSPVGGQNTEAFF,TGTGCCAGCAGCCCAGTTGGGGGCCAGAACACTGAAGCTTTCTTT
.,TRBV2,TRBJ2-1,.,CASSPQAPGNSGEQFF,TGTGCCAGCAGCCCACAAGCCCCGGGAAATAGTGGTGAGCAGTTCTTC
.,TRBV27,TRBJ2-7,TRBD2,CASSHPSGTSPSEQYF,TGTGCCAGCAGCCATCCCTCCGGGACTAGTCCTTCCGAGCAGTACTTC
.,TRBV3-1/TRBV3-2,TRBJ2-1,.,CASSPWPSRNEQFF,TGTGCCAGCAGCCCGTGGCCTAGTCGCAATGAGCAGTTCTTC
.,TRBV28,TRBJ1-5,.,CASSPPHRVFEPQHF,TGTGCCAGCAGTCCCCCGCACAGGGTATTTGAGCCCCAGCATTTT
.,TRBV15,TRBJ1-4,.,CATSRGGKVDEKLFF,TGTGCCACCAGCAGAGGAGGTAAAGTGGATGAAAAACTGTTTTTT
.,TRBV3-1/TRBV3-2,TRBJ2-3,.,CASSQGITRQYF,TGTGCCAGCAGCCAAGGTATCACTAGGCAGTATTTT
.,TRBV12-3/TRBV12-4,TRBJ2-2,.,CASSLGGPGELFF,TGTGCCAGCAGTTTGGGGGGGCCCGGGGAGCTGTTTTTT
.,TRBV19,TRBJ1-5,.,CASTPLGGDQPQHF,TGTGCCAGTACCCCTTTGGGGGGGGACCAGCCCCAGCATTTT
.,TRBV9,TRBJ2-1,.,CASSVRGAEYNEQFF,TGTGCCAGCAGCGTCCGGGGGGCGGAGTACAATGAGCAGTTCTTC
once,TRBV7-7,TRBJ2-5,TRBD1,CASSPGTGDSETQYF,TGTGCTAGCAGCCCCGGGACAGGGGACTCGGAGACCCAGTACTTC
.,TRBV11-2,TRBJ1-3,TRBD1,CASSDYPGQTSMSGNTIYF,TGTGCCAGCAGCGACTATCCGGGACAGACCTCAATGTCTGGAAACACCATATATTTT
.,TRBV28,TRBJ2-7,.,CASSMPTGQGGQYF,TGTGCCAGCAGTATGCCAACAGGTCAGGGGGGACAGTACTTC
once,TRBV2,TRBJ1-5,.,CASSERTASYQPQHF,TGTGCCAGCAGTGAAAGGACAGCTAGTTATCAGCCCCAGCATTTT
.,TRBV4-1,TRBJ2-2,.,CASSQVGGTGELFF,TGCGCCAGCAGCCAAGTAGGGGGCACCGGGGAGCTGTTTTTT
.,TRBV6-4,TRBJ2-1,TRBD2,CASSEGLAGVNEQFF,TGTGCCAGCAGTGAGGGGCTAGCGGGAGTAAATGAGCAGTTCTTC
.,TRBV6-5,TRBJ1-1,TRBD1,CASRLTGDGNTEAFF,TGTGCCAGCAGGCTGACAGGGGACGGCAACACTGAAGCTTTCTTT
.,TRBV7-9,TRBJ2-1,.,CASSLGGASYNEQFF,TGTGCCAGCAGCTTAGGCGGGGCCTCCTACAATGAGCAGTTCTTC